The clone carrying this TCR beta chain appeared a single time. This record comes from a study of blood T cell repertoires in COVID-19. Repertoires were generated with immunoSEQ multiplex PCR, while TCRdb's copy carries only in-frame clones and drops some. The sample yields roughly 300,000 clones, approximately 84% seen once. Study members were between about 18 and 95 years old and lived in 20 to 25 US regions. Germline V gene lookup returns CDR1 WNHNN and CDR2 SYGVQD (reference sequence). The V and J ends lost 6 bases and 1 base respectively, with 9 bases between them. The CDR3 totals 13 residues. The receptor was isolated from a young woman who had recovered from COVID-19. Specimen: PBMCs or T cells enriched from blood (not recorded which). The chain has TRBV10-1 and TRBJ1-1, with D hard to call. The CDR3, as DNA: TGCGCCAGCAGGGGAGGTGGGAACACTGAAGCTTTCTTT. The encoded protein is CASRGGGNTEAFF.